This T cell receptor (beta chain) emerged from a study of shared clonotypes between healthy human individuals. Notes on the study in general: Across a handful of donors, naive CD4 shared about 5%, naive CD8 less than 4%, memory CD4 roughly 2.4%, memory CD8 0.4%.

The CDR3 has 16 residues. V gave up 2 bases and J gave up 6 bases; unmatched junction bases: 7. Germline CDR1 and CDR2: SGDLS and YYNGEE. Adults of Caucasian background living in Nashville, Tennessee made up all donors. Researchers partitioned CD4+ cells into CD45RA+ naive and CD45RA-negative memory subsets. Using 200 ng DNA, around 30,000 T cell genomes, the sorted-subset replicate PCRs were run. The data were produced by immunoSEQ multiplex PCR, yet TCRdb's version contains in-frame clones alone and is incomplete. The sample yields some 2.4 million clones, over 85% seen once. This clone was seen only once. Its target is unknown.

The specimen was naive CD4+ T cells from PBMCs. Subset defined: CD45RA+ positively selected. The clonotype was recovered from a man younger than 30 in good health. Some clones in this sample may be carry-over from other donors' samples. V usage is TRBV9 and J usage is TRBJ2-1; TRBD2 agrees at 11 bases. The CDR3 protein is CASSVIGTSGLNEQFF. As DNA, the CDR3 is TGTGCCAGCAGCGTGATCGGGACTAGCGGCCTCAATGAGCAGTTCTTC.